The clone carrying this T cell receptor beta chain has only one observation. Original handling: Nucleated cell number was recorded as an estimate derived from reference gene primer amplification. Clones were sequenced by immunoSEQ multiplex PCR, and TCRdb holds only the in-frame ones, with some missing. V, J and clone size are those of that table, while D and trimming were read from the DNA. Among about 190,000 clones listed, 75% to 90% were seen once. These data come from a study of blood T cell repertoires in COVID-19. Study-level information: Samples of COVID-19 (acute and convalescent) were obtained from the United States, Italy and Spain.

The V gene end was trimmed by 3 bases and the J gene end by 4 bases; junction bases not matched to a gene: 3. Germline V gives CDR1 SGHKS, CDR2 YYEKEE (reference sequence). The CDR3 contains 14 residues. The sequenced material came from peripheral blood. This rearrangement joins TRBV5-5 to TRBJ1-1; TRBD1 agrees at 10 bases. The sequence was obtained from a man in his forties with acute or convalescent COVID-19. CDR3 sequence (DNA): TGTGCCAGCAGCTGGACAGGGGGGTCCACTGAAGCTTTCTTT. Residues: CASSWTGGSTEAFF.